The rows below give T cell receptor beta chains drawn from one sample of a study of chemoradiotherapy in HPV16-positive cancers. Only in-frame clones appear in the TCRdb table, and some are missing; sequencing was by immunoSEQ multiplex PCR. The sample has about 12,000 clones; around 72% are singletons. Specimen collection occurred from a patient who underwent chemoradiotherapy. These TCRs come from a human donor with HPV-associated anogenital cancer. Each CDR3 is given without its conserved first and last residue. Each record gives: V gene, CDR3 protein.

V: TRBV28; CDR3: ASRLREGPNEQF
V: TRBV30; CDR3: AWSVLGRSSYNEQF
V: TRBV27; CDR3: ASSSGGQTQY
V: TRBV19; CDR3: ASSGGLMSSYEQY
V: TRBV7-9; CDR3: ASSPTGLAGWKEQF
V: TRBV15; CDR3: ATSRGGSNTEAF
V: TRBV28; CDR3: ASSFLAGDAGELF
V: TRBV12-1; CDR3: ASSPPTGSTYEQY
V: TRBV2; CDR3: ASDAGGPNSEQF
V: TRBV19; CDR3: ASKRDRGFLGQPQH
V: TRBV13; CDR3: ASSLGGGTSGSEQF
V: TRBV23-1; CDR3: ASSQGGARGSYEQY
V: TRBV2; CDR3: ASSLTAYEQY
V: TRBV28; CDR3: ASSFVLGQDSYEQY
V: TRBV4-2; CDR3: ASSQANFPRAGASPGELF
V: TRBV28; CDR3: ASKTPGGSGSDTQY
V: TRBV10-2; CDR3: ASSEWSGRAGTDTQY
V: TRBV19; CDR3: ASSRGGQGAYEQY
V: TRBV27; CDR3: ASSSSVRNQPQH
V: TRBV9; CDR3: ASGPGQVETQY
V: TRBV5-1; CDR3: ASSPNPGQSYNEQF
V: TRBV6-4; CDR3: ASSGGPAKADTQY
V: TRBV4-3; CDR3: ASSQDGRGVSGANVLT
V: TRBV28; CDR3: ASTWIRTSGSNEQF
V: TRBV6-1; CDR3: ASSERVVSYNEQF
V: TRBV19; CDR3: ASSNLQGAGTDTQY
V: TRBV28; CDR3: ASSLSDRGELF
V: TRBV7-2; CDR3: ASSLGRDSLRNSNQPQH
V: TRBV10-1; CDR3: ASSSGSRGGDEQF
V: TRBV7-6; CDR3: ASSPRTSGTDTQY
V: TRBV4-1; CDR3: ASSRGSTLSDSNQPQH
V: TRBV28; CDR3: ASDLLLGGSGGSAF
V: TRBV15; CDR3: ATSSDSDRPQY
V: TRBV7-2; CDR3: ASSLNRGLDEKLF
V: TRBV2; CDR3: ASLSGRGAEQY
V: TRBV27; CDR3: ASSFLDSVWEQY
V: TRBV7-9; CDR3: ASSLEEIPTEAF
V: TRBV5-1; CDR3: ASSWEGGGEQY
V: TRBV4-1; CDR3: ASSQDGLAKNIQY
V: TRBV10-3; CDR3: AISEETSTDTQY
V: TRBV29-1; CDR3: SVDLSGLNTEAF
V: TRBV6-6; CDR3: ASSGAVLSNEKLF
V: TRBV9; CDR3: ASSVAPDRAHEQY
V: TRBV28; CDR3: ASRGLAGNHGGEQF
V: TRBV7-3; CDR3: ASSSGQKETQY
V: TRBV30; CDR3: AWIRGDGGIQY
V: TRBV2; CDR3: ASRDPTGGNEQF
V: TRBV5-3; CDR3: ARSKRQGTLADTQY
V: TRBV28; CDR3: ASSSSSGSWETQY
V: TRBV25-1; CDR3: ASSARGDTQY
V: TRBV7-8; CDR3: ASSLERAEPNQPQH
V: TRBV9; CDR3: ASSVYEVSTDTQY
V: TRBV11-3; CDR3: ASSLGNQNTEAF
V: TRBV30; CDR3: AWKWGRGTDTQY
V: TRBV7-8; CDR3: ASSPMGQGYEQY
V: TRBV7-9; CDR3: ASSLTGSTEAF
V: TRBV2; CDR3: AVYRVGPSYEQY